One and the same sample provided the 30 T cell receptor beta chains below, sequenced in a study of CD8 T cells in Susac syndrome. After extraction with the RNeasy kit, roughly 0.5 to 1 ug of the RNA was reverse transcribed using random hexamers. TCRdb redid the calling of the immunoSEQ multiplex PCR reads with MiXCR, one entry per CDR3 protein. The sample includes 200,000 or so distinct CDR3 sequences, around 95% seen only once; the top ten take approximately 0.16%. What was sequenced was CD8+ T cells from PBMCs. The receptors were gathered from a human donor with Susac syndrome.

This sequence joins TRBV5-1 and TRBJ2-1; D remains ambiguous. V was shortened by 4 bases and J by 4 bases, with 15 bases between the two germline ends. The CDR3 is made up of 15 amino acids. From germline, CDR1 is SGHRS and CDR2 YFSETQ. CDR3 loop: CASSQPPAAYNEQFF. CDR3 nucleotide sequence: TGCGCCAGCAGCCAACCCCCGGCAGCATACAATGAGCAGTTCTTC.

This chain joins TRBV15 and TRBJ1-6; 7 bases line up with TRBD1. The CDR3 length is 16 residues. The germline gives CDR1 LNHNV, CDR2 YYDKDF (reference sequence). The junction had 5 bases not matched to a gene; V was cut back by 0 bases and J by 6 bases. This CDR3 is CATSRDRGTVNSPLHF. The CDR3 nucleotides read TGTGCCACCAGCAGAGATCGGGGGACAGTTAATTCACCCCTCCACTTT.

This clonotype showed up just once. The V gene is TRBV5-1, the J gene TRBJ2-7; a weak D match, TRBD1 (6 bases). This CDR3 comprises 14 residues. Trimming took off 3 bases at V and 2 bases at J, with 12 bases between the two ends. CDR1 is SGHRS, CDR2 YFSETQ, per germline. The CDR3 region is CASSSTGIPYEQYF. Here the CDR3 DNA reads TGCGCCAGCAGCTCCACAGGGATCCCCTACGAGCAGTACTTC.

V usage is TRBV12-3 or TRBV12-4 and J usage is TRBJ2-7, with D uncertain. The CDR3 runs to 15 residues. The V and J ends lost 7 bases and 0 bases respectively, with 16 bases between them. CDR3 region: CASTQNLADSYEQYF. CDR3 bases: TGTGCCAGCACCCAAAATCTGGCGGACTCCTACGAGCAGTACTTC.

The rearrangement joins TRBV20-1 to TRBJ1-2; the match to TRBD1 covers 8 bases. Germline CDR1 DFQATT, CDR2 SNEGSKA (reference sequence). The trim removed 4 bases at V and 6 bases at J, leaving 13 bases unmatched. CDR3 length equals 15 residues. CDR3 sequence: CSATTPRTGFDGYTF. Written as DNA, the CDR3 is TGCAGTGCTACCACGCCCCGGACAGGGTTCGATGGCTACACCTTC.

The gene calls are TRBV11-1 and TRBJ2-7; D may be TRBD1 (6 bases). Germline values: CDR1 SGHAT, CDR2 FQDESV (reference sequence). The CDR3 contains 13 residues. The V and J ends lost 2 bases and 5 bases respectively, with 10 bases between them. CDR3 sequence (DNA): TGTGCCAGCAGCTTACGGCAGGGGAACGAGCAGTACTTC. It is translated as CASSLRQGNEQYF.

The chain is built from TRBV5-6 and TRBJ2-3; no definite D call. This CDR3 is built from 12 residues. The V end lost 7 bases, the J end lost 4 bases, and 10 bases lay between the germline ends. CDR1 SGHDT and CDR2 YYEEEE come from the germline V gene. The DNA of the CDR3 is TGTGCCAGCTCCCCCATGGCAGATACGCAGTATTTT. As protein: CASSPMADTQYF.

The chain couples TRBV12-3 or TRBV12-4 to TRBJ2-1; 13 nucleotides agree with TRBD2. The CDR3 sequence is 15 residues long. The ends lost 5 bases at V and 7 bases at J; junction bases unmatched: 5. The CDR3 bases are TGTGCCAGCAGTCTACTAGCGGGGGGGAGGAATGAGCAGTTCTTC. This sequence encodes CASSLLAGGRNEQFF.

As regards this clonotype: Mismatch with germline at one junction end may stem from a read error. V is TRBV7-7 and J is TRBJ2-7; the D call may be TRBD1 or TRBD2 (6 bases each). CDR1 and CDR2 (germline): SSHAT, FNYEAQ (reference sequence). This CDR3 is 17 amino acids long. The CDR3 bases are TGTGCTAGCAGCTTAGAGGGGGGTGGGCAGACCCCCTACGAGCAGTACTTC. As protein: CASSLEGGGQTPYEQYF.

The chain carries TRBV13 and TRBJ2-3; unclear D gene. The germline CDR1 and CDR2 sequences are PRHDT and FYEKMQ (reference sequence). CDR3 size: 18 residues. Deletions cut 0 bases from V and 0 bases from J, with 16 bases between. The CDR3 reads CASSLGQVFEESTDTQYF. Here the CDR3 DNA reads TGTGCCAGCAGCTTAGGCCAGGTGTTTGAGGAGAGCACAGATACGCAGTATTTT.

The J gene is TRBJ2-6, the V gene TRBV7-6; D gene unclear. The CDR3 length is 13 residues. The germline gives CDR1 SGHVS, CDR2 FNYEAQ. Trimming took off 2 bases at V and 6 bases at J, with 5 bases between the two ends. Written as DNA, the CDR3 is TGTGCCAGCAGCTTATTCGAGGCCAACGTCCTGACTTTC. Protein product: CASSLFEANVLTF.

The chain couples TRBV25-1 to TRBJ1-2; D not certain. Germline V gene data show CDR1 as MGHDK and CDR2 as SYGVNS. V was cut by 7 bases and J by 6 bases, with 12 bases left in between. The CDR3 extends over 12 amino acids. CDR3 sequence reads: CASTRTGDGYTF. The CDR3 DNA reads TGTGCCAGCACCAGGACGGGCGATGGCTACACCTTC.

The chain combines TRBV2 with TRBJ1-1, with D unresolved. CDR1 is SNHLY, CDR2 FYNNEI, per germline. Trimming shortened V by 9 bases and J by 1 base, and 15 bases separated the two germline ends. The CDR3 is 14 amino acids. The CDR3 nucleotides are TGTGCCAGAGGTTCCTTTGGTGAGAACACTGAAGCTTTCTTT. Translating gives CARGSFGENTEAFF.

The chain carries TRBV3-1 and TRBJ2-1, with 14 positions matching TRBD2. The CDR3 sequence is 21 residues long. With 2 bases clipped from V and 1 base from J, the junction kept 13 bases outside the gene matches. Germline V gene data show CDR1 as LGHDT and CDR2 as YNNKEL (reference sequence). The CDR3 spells CASSQLIAGTSGSVSYNEQFF. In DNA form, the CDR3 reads TGTGCCAGCAGCCAATTGATCGCCGGGACTAGCGGGAGCGTTTCCTACAATGAGCAGTTCTTC.

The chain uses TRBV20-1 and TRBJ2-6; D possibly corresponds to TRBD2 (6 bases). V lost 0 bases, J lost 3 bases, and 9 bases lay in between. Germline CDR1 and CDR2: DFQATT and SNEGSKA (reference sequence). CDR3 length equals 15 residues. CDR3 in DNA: TGCAGTGCTAGAGATCAGCGGGTTGGGGCCAACGTCCTGACTTTC. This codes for CSARDQRVGANVLTF.

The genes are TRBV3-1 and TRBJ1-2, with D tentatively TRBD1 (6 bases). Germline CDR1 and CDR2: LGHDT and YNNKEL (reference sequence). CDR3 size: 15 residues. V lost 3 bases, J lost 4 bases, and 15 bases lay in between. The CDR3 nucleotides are TGTGCCAGCAGCCATCCCGACAGGTTGGGCTATGGCTACACCTTC. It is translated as CASSHPDRLGYGYTF.

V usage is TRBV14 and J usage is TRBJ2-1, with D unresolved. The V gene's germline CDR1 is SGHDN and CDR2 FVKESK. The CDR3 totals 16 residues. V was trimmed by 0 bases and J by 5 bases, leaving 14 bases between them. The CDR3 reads CASSQDVEELDNEQFF. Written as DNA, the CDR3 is TGTGCCAGCAGCCAAGATGTTGAGGAGTTAGACAATGAGCAGTTCTTC. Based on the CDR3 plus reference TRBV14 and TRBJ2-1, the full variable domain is EAGVTQFPSHSVIEKGQTVTLRCDPISGHDNLYWYRRVMGKEIKFLLHFVKESKQDESGMPNNRFLAERTGGTYSTLKVQPAELEDSGVYFCASSQDVEELDNEQFFGPGTRLTVL.

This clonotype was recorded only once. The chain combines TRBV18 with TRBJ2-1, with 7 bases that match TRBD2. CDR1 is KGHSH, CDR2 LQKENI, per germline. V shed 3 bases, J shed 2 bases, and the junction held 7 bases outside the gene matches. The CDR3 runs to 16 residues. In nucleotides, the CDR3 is TGTGCCAGCTCACCCGGGGGAGGGACCACCTACAATGAGCAGTTCTTC. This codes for CASSPGGGTTYNEQFF.

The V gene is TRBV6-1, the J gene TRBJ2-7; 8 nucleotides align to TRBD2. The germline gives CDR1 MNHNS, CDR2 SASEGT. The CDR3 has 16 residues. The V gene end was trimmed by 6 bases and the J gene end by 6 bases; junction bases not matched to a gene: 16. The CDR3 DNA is TGTGCCAGCAGCGAGGGACCGACTAGCGAATACGGCGAGCAGTACTTC. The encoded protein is CASSEGPTSEYGEQYF.

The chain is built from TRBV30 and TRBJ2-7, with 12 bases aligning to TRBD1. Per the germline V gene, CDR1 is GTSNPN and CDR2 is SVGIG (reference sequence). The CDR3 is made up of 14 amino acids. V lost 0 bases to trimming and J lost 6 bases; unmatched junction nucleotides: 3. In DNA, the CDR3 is TGTGCCTGGAGTGTAGGGACAGGGGGCGGCGAGCAGTACTTC. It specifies CAWSVGTGGGEQYF.

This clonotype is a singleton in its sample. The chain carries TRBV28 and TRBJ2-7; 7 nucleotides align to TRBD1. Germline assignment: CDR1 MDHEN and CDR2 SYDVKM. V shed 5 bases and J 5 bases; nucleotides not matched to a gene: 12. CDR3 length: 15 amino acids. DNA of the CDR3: TGTGCCAGCAGTATATCGACAGGGAATATCCACGAGCAGTACTTC. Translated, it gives CASSISTGNIHEQYF. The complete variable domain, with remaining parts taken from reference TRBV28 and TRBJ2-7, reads DVKVTQSSRYLVKRTGEKVFLECVQDMDHENMFWYRQDPGLGLRLIYFSYDVKMKEKGDIPEGYSVSREKKERFSLILESASTNQTSMYLCASSISTGNIHEQYFGPGTRLTVT.

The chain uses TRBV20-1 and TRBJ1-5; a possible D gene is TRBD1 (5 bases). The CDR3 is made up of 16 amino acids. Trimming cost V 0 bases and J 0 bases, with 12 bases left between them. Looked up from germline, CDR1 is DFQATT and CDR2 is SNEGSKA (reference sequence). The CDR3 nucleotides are TGCAGTGCTAGAGAGGGGAAAGGACATAGCAATCAGCCCCAGCATTTT. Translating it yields CSAREGKGHSNQPQHF.

The CDR3: CAWSGLEQGAGETQYF. The CDR3 DNA follows: TGTGCCTGGAGTGGGCTTGAACAGGGGGCCGGAGAGACCCAGTACTTC. The chain uses TRBV30 and TRBJ2-5, with 9 bases that match TRBD1. The length of the CDR3 is 16 residues. The germline CDR1 and CDR2 sequences are GTSNPN and SVGIG (reference sequence). V lost 1 base and J lost 4; bases outside the gene matches: 10.

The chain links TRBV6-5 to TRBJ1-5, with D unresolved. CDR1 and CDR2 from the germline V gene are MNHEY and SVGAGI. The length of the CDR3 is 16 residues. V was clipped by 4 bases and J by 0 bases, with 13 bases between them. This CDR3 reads CASSSSGYLSNQPQHF. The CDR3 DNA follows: TGTGCCAGCAGTTCGTCGGGTTACCTTAGCAATCAGCCCCAGCATTTT.

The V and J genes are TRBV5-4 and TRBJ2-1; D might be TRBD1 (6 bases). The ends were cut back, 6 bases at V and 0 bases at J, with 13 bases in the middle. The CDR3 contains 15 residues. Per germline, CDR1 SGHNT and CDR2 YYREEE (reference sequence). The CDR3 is CASNPLDSSYNEQFF. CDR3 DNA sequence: TGTGCCAGCAACCCCCTGGACAGCTCCTACAATGAGCAGTTCTTC.

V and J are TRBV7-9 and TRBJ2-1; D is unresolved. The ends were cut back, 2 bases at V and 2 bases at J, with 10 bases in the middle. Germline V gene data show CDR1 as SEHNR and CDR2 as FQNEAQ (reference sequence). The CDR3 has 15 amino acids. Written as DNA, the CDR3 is TGTGCCAGCAGCTTATCCGGAAGAACCTACAATGAGCAGTTCTTC. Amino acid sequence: CASSLSGRTYNEQFF.

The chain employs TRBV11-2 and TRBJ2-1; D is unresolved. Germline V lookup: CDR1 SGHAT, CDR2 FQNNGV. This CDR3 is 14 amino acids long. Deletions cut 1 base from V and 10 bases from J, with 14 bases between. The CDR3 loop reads CASSLAIGKYEQFF. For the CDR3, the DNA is TGTGCCAGCAGCTTAGCTATAGGGAAATACGAGCAGTTCTTC.

The CDR3 region has the DNA TGTGCCAGCAGTTTAGCGCTGGGCAGAGTTTACGAGCAGTACTTC. It yields the protein CASSLALGRVYEQYF. The chain uses TRBV12-3 or TRBV12-4 and TRBJ2-7; D remains unclear. Between the trimmed V and J ends, which lost 0 bases and 4 bases, there was a span of 13 bases. This CDR3 region has 15 residues.

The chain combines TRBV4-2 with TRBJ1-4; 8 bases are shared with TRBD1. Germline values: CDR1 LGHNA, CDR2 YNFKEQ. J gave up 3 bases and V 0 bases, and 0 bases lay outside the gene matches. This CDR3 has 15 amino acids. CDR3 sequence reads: CASSQETGANEKLFF. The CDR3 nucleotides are TGTGCCAGCAGCCAAGAGACAGGGGCTAATGAAAAACTGTTTTTT.

CDR3 DNA: TGTGCCACCAGTGAAAGACAGGGCTCAGAGACCCAGTACTTC. Protein: CATSERQGSETQYF. J is TRBJ2-5 and V is TRBV24-1; 7 positions match TRBD1. Losses at the gene ends were 4 bases for V and 4 bases for J; bases not matched to a gene: 5. CDR3 size: 14 residues. Germline assignment: CDR1 KGHDR and CDR2 SFDVKD.